Reported below is one T cell receptor beta chain. Its antigen is unknown. The CDR3 contains 16 residues. The V segment lost 6 bases and the J segment 4 bases; nucleotides outside the gene matches: 11. Per germline, CDR1 KGHSH and CDR2 LQKENI. This specimen comes from a study of shared clonotypes between healthy human individuals. TCRdb's table, derived via immunoSEQ multiplex PCR, lists solely in-frame clones and lacks some. This sample carries roughly 2.6 million clones, just over 90% of them seen once, and the ten largest clones take 0.11% to 0.15%. All of the donors resided in Nashville, Tennessee, and each was a Caucasian adult. Whole-study results and caveats: Clonotypes which were not shared had lower generation probabilities than clonotypes that all four donors shared.

This clonotype was obtained from a man aged 18 to 29 in good health. Sequencing input: naive CD4+ T cells sorted from blood. Subset of the sample: CD45RA+ positively selected. The chain uses TRBV18 and TRBJ1-1; 10 nucleotides line up with TRBD1. Written as DNA, the CDR3 is TGTGCCAGCTCCCCAAACCGACAGGGGGCGACCACTGAAGCTTTCTTT. This gives the protein CASSPNRQGATTEAFF.